What follows is one TCR beta chain and its context. The sample belongs to a study of control samples from healthy donors and cancer patients. Per germline, CDR1 SEHNR and CDR2 FQNEAQ (reference sequence). The CDR3 totals 15 residues. Trimming pared 4 bases from V and 6 bases from J, leaving 15 bases between. Libraries were prepared by immunoSEQ multiplex PCR; TCRdb keeps only in-frame clonotypes and omits some of them. The repertoire has about 40,000 clones, 90% to 95% of them found once; the top ten carry around 3.6%. The sample consisted of blood. This receptor was obtained from a woman aged 45 to 65 in good health. The V and J genes are TRBV7-9 and TRBJ1-4, with a tentative D call TRBD1 (6 bases). The CDR3 sequence is CASSSYRETDEKLFF. In DNA form, the CDR3 reads TGTGCCAGCAGCTCGTACAGGGAGACAGATGAAAAACTGTTTTTT.